These 13 T cell receptor beta chains came from one sample sequenced in a study of control samples from healthy donors and cancer patients. Sequencing was performed with immunoSEQ multiplex PCR; in TCRdb, only in-frame clones are kept and a portion is missing. This sample has over 15,000 clones; 82% occur once, and the top ten carry 25% to 35%. Material: PBMCs. These receptors were collected from a man older than 75 with head and neck cancer.

The rearrangement links TRBV7-8 to TRBJ1-1, with D maybe TRBD1 (5 bases). The V gene's germline CDR1 is SGHVS and CDR2 FQNEAQ. The CDR3 runs 17 residues. V lost 6 bases, J lost 1 base, and 21 bases lay in between. Here the CDR3 DNA reads TGTGCCAGCAGATTCATCCCTGGGGGTATGCCGAACACTGAAGCTTTCTTT. This encodes CASRFIPGGMPNTEAFF.

This clone has just one count. The rearrangement uses TRBV11-2 and TRBJ1-2; TRBD1 might be the D (5 bases). Trimming stripped 3 bases from V and 4 bases from J, with 12 bases between. The germline CDR1 and CDR2 sequences are SGHAT and FQNNGV. The CDR3 contains 14 residues. As DNA, the CDR3 is TGTGCCAGCAGCTTGGGGGGACCCTCCTATGGCTACACCTTC. Its translation is CASSLGGPSYGYTF.

CDR3 amino acids: CASSPLASEPETQYF. The CDR3 DNA follows: TGTGCCAGCTCACCCTTGGCTAGCGAACCCGAGACCCAGTACTTC. The chain combines TRBV18 with TRBJ2-5, with D maybe TRBD2 (6 bases). This CDR3 is 15 amino acids long. The germline V gene has CDR1 KGHSH and CDR2 LQKENI. V was pared by 3 bases and J by 5 bases, with 16 bases between.

The rearrangement uses TRBV4-2 and TRBJ1-2, with 9 bases identical to TRBD1. Trimming cost V 0 bases and J 5 bases; bases outside gene matches: 10. This CDR3 has 17 residues. The germline CDR1 and CDR2 sequences are LGHNA and YNFKEQ. CDR3 amino acids: CASSQEGNRGLGYGYTF. DNA for the CDR3: TGTGCCAGCAGCCAAGAAGGGAACAGGGGGCTAGGGTATGGCTACACCTTC.

The chain carries TRBV6-5 and TRBJ2-1; TRBD2 matches 7 bases. Trimming at V came to 7 bases and at J to 8 bases, leaving 8 bases not matched to a gene. From germline, CDR1 is MNHEY and CDR2 SVGAGI. This CDR3 has 13 residues. CDR3: CASTLLANYEQFF. The CDR3 DNA sequence: TGTGCCAGCACTCTACTAGCGAACTATGAGCAGTTCTTC.

CDR3 amino acids: CASRGPGTEAFF. CDR3 nucleotide sequence: TGTGCCAGCAGGGGCCCTGGCACTGAAGCTTTCTTT. The V call is TRBV19, the J call TRBJ1-1; a weak D match, TRBD1 (6 bases). The germline gives CDR1 LNHDA, CDR2 SQIVND (reference sequence). The CDR3 is 12 residues long. The V gene lost 9 bases and the J gene lost 4 bases, with 12 bases spanning the gap.

The gene calls are TRBV4-1 and TRBJ2-3; TRBD2 aligns across 9 bases. Trimming cost V 4 bases and J 0 bases; bases outside gene matches: 20. The CDR3 has 21 residues. Germline CDR1 is MGHRA and CDR2 is YSYEKL. The CDR3 here is CASSRYWGGPSGDTSTDTQYF. The CDR3 DNA reads as TGCGCCAGCAGCCGTTATTGGGGGGGGCCTAGCGGGGACACTAGCACAGATACGCAGTATTTT.

The chain employs TRBV9 and TRBJ2-7; D gene ambiguous. The CDR3 consists of 14 residues. CDR1 is SGDLS and CDR2 is YYNGEE in the germline V gene. V was cut by 4 bases and J by 0 bases, with 11 bases left in between. CDR3 in amino acids: CASSRTSYSYEQYF. The DNA of the CDR3 is TGTGCCAGCAGCCGGACGTCTTACTCCTACGAGCAGTACTTC.

The rearrangement joins TRBV9 to TRBJ1-6; D remains ambiguous. Germline V gives CDR1 SGDLS, CDR2 YYNGEE. Trimming cost V 4 bases and J 8 bases, with 16 bases left between them. The CDR3 is 15 residues long. As DNA, the CDR3 is TGTGCCAGCAGCCCTCGGTTGGGGTTGGATTCACCCCTCCACTTT. Amino acids: CASSPRLGLDSPLHF.

The V and J genes are TRBV6-6 and TRBJ1-2; tentatively, D is TRBD1 (6 bases). With 7 bases removed from V and 4 bases from J, the gap between germline ends came to 13 bases. Germline values: CDR1 MNHNY, CDR2 SVGAGI (reference sequence). The CDR3 loop spans 13 amino acids. The CDR3, as DNA: TGTGCCAGCACCCCAGGGGTGATCTATGGCTACACCTTC. Protein: CASTPGVIYGYTF.

This sequence joins TRBV27 and TRBJ1-5; 8 bases match TRBD1. The V gene's germline CDR1 is MNHEY and CDR2 SMNVEV (reference sequence). V dropped 5 bases and J dropped 2; count of bases not matched to a gene: 5. CDR3 length: 15 residues. CDR3 sequence reads: CASSPRGLGNQPQHF. The CDR3 DNA sequence: TGTGCCAGCAGTCCCAGGGGGCTTGGCAATCAGCCCCAGCATTTT.

The genes are TRBV27 and TRBJ2-7, with 13 bases aligning to TRBD2. CDR3 length equals 17 residues. CDR1 is MNHEY, CDR2 SMNVEV, per germline (reference sequence). The J segment lost 2 bases and the V segment lost 6 bases, leaving 10 bases of the junction unmatched. For the CDR3, the DNA is TGTGCCAGCAGCTTCACCGGGACTAGCGGGATGACCTACGAGCAGTACTTC. This sequence encodes CASSFTGTSGMTYEQYF.

J is TRBJ2-6 and V is TRBV12-3 or TRBV12-4; a possible D gene is TRBD1 (5 bases). With 5 bases removed from V and 6 bases from J, the gap between germline ends came to 8 bases. This CDR3 region has 13 residues. CDR3 loop: CASSQGQANVLTF. The DNA for the CDR3 is TGTGCCAGCAGTCAAGGACAGGCCAACGTCCTGACTTTC.